These 12 T cell receptor beta chains were all obtained from the same sample, sequenced in a study of glioma-infiltrating T cells after dendritic cell vaccination. TCRdb's copy holds only in-frame clones and misses some; the assay was immunoSEQ multiplex PCR. The sample carries tens of thousands of clones, roughly 79% recorded once. The material sequenced was blood, taken before dendritic cell vaccination. The receptors come from a human donor with glioblastoma.

Sample share makes this clone medium-sized. This chain links TRBV7-6 with TRBJ2-3; TRBD1 aligns across 9 bases. This CDR3 is 19 amino acids long. Germline lookup yields CDR1 SGHVS and CDR2 FNYEAQ. V gave up 0 bases and J gave up 3 bases; unmatched junction bases: 13. In DNA, the CDR3 is TGTGCCAGCAGCTTAGCGGAGGTTACAGGGGGCGGCCGAACAGATACGCAGTATTTT. This translates into CASSLAEVTGGGRTDTQYF. Together with reference TRBV7-6 and TRBJ2-3, the CDR3 gives the full variable domain: GAGVSQSPRYKVTKRGQDVALRCDPISGHVSLYWYRQALGQGPEFLTYFNYEAQQDKSGLPNDRFSAERPEGSISTLTIQRTEQRDSAMYRCASSLAEVTGGGRTDTQYFGPGTRLTVL.

This rearrangement joins TRBV2 to TRBJ1-2; 7 nucleotides match TRBD1. This CDR3 is 16 amino acids long. The V gene end was trimmed by 6 bases and the J gene end by 0 bases; junction bases not matched to a gene: 10. Looked up from germline, CDR1 is SNHLY and CDR2 is FYNNEI. CDR3 residues: CASSQWGQTTNYGYTF. As DNA, the CDR3 is TGTGCCAGCAGCCAATGGGGACAGACAACTAACTATGGCTACACCTTC.

This chain links TRBV6-1 with TRBJ1-2; 7 nucleotides line up with TRBD1. CDR1 and CDR2 from the germline V gene are MNHNS and SASEGT. V gave up 6 bases and J gave up 4 bases; unmatched junction bases: 8. This CDR3 contains 14 residues. The DNA of the CDR3 is TGTGCCAGCAGGGGGGCGGGACAGAGCTATGGCTACACCTTC. This codes for CASRGAGQSYGYTF.

The J gene is TRBJ2-7, the V gene TRBV7-9; D is possibly TRBD2 (7 bases). Trimming cost V 5 bases and J 6 bases, with 17 bases left between them. CDR3 size: 14 residues. CDR1 is SEHNR and CDR2 is FQNEAQ in the germline V gene (reference sequence). This chain's CDR3 is CASSPSGGASEQYF. The DNA of the CDR3 is TGTGCCAGCAGCCCTAGTGGGGGGGCAAGCGAGCAGTACTTC. The full variable domain, its missing parts supplied by reference TRBV7-9 and TRBJ2-7, is DTGVSQNPRHKITKRGQNVTFRCDPISEHNRLYWYRQTLGQGPEFLTYFQNEAQLEKSRLLSDRFSAERPKGSFSTLEIQRTEQGDSAMYLCASSPSGGASEQYFGPGTRLTVT.

The J gene is TRBJ2-7, the V gene TRBV19; tentatively, D is TRBD1 (6 bases). The CDR3 runs to 15 residues. Germline V gene data show CDR1 as LNHDA and CDR2 as SQIVND (reference sequence). The V gene lost 5 bases and the J gene lost 2 bases, with 16 bases spanning the gap. The CDR3 DNA reads as TGTGCCAGTAGTTTAAACCGGGACACCCCCTACGAGCAGTACTTC. The encoded protein is CASSLNRDTPYEQYF.

This clone has just one count. The J gene is TRBJ1-4, the V gene TRBV5-1, with 12 bases that match TRBD1. V trimming: 4 bases; J trimming: 1 base; junction bases outside the gene matches: 8. Looked up from germline, CDR1 is SGHRS and CDR2 is YFSETQ. This CDR3 comprises 18 residues. For the CDR3, the DNA is TGCGCCAGCAGCCGAGGGACAGGGGGCGAAATAACTAATGAAAAACTGTTTTTT. Translating gives CASSRGTGGEITNEKLFF.

The chain joins TRBV7-2 to TRBJ2-2; D is ambiguous. CDR1 and CDR2 (germline): SGHTA, FQGNSA. The CDR3 extends over 15 amino acids. V lost 4 bases to trimming and J lost 0 bases, with 9 bases between them. The CDR3 coding sequence is TGTGCCAGCAGCTCTTTTAGTTCGAACACCGGGGAGCTGTTTTTT. This gives the protein CASSSFSSNTGELFF.

This rearrangement joins TRBV7-9 to TRBJ2-5, with 11 bases that match TRBD2. The V gene's germline CDR1 is SEHNR and CDR2 FQNEAQ (reference sequence). The CDR3 runs to 14 residues. Trimming at V came to 5 bases and at J to 2 bases, leaving 1 base not matched to a gene. The CDR3 DNA reads as TGTGCCAGCAGCCGACTAGCGGGGCAAGAGACCCAGTACTTC. This gives the protein CASSRLAGQETQYF.

The chain couples TRBV6-1 to TRBJ2-2, with 10 positions matching TRBD2. Germline loops: CDR1 MNHNS, CDR2 SASEGT. The CDR3 runs 17 residues. The V segment lost 0 bases and the J segment 5 bases; nucleotides outside the gene matches: 6. In DNA form, the CDR3 reads TGTGCCAGCAGTGAAGCGGCTCCTAGCGGGGGAACCGGGGAGCTGTTTTTT. Translated, it gives CASSEAAPSGGTGELFF.

The chain recombines TRBV16 with TRBJ1-1; D is perhaps TRBD1 (5 bases). This CDR3 has 14 amino acids. V was cut by 3 bases and J by 0 bases, with 8 bases left in between. CDR1 KGHSY and CDR2 FQNENV come from the germline V gene. The CDR3 protein is CASSQGGMNTEAFF. The CDR3, as DNA: TGTGCCAGCAGCCAGGGGGGTATGAACACTGAAGCTTTCTTT. The full variable domain, in which reference TRBV16 and TRBJ1-1 provide the parts outside the CDR3, is GEEVAQTPKHLVRGEGQKAKLYCAPIKGHSYVFWYQQVLKNEFKFLISFQNENVFDETGMPKERFSAKCLPNSPCSLEIQATKLEDSAVYFCASSQGGMNTEAFFGQGTRLTVV.

The rearrangement joins TRBV7-2 to TRBJ1-5; D might be TRBD1 (6 bases). Between the trimmed V and J ends, which lost 1 base and 4 bases, there was a span of 14 bases. CDR1 and CDR2 from the germline V gene are SGHTA and FQGNSA. This CDR3 contains 16 residues. The CDR3 loop reads CASSLVGGVGNQPQHF. DNA of the CDR3: TGTGCCAGCAGCTTAGTTGGGGGCGTCGGAAATCAGCCCCAGCATTTT.

This clone has a handful of counts. The J gene is TRBJ1-6, the V gene TRBV6-1; D is perhaps TRBD1 (5 bases). The V gene's germline CDR1 is MNHNS and CDR2 SASEGT. V was clipped by 4 bases and J by 6 bases, with 7 bases between them. The CDR3 is made up of 13 amino acids. CDR3 nucleotide sequence: TGTGCCAGCAGTGTACAGGCTAATTCACCCCTCCACTTT. Its translation is CASSVQANSPLHF.